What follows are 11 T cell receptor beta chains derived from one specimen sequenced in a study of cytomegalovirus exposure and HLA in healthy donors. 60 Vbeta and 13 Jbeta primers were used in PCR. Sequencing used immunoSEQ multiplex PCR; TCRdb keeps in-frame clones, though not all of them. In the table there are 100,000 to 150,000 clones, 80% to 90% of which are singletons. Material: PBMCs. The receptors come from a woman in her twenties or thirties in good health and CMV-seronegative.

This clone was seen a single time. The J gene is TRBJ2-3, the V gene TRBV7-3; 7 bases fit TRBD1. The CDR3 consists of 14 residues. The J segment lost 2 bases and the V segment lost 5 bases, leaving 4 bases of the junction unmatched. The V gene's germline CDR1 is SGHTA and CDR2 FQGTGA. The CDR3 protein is CASSPGQSTDTQYF. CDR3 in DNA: TGTGCCAGCAGCCCGGGACAGTCCACAGATACGCAGTATTTT.

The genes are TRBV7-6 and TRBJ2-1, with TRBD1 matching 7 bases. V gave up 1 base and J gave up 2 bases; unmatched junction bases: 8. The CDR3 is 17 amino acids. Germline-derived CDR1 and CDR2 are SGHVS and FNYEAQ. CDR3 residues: CASSLEGQSYAYNEQFF. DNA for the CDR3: TGTGCCAGCAGCTTAGAGGGACAGTCTTATGCCTACAATGAGCAGTTCTTC.

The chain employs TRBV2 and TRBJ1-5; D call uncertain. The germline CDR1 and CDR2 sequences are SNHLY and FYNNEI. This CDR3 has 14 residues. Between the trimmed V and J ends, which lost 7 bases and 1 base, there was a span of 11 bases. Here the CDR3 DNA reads TGTGCCAGCAACAAACATTCCAGCAATCAGCCCCAGCATTTT. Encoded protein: CASNKHSSNQPQHF.

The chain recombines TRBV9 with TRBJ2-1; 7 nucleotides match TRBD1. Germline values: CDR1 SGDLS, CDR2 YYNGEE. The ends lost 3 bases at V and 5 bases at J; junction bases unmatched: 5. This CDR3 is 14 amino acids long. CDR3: CASSGRTGDNEQFF. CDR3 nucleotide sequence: TGTGCCAGCAGCGGACGGACAGGTGACAATGAGCAGTTCTTC.

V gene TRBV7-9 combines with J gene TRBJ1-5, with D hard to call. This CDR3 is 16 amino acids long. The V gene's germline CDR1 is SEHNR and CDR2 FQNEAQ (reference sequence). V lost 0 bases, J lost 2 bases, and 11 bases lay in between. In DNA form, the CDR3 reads TGTGCCAGCAGCTTAGCGCTCGCGCCGGGCAATCAGCCCCAGCATTTT. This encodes CASSLALAPGNQPQHF.

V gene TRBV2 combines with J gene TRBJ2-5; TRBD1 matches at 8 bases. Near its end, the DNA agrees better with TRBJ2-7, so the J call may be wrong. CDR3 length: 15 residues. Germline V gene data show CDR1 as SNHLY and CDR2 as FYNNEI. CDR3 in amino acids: CASSQGQGSLYEQYF. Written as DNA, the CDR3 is TGTGCCAGCAGCCAAGGACAGGGCAGTCTCTACGAGCAGTACTTC.

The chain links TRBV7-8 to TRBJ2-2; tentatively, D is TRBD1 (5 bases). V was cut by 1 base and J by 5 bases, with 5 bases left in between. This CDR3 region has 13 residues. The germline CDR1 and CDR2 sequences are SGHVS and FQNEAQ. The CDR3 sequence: CASSLGQTGELFF. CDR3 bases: TGTGCCAGCAGCTTAGGACAGACCGGGGAGCTGTTTTTT. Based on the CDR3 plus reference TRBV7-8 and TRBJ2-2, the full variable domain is GAGVSQSPRYKVAKRGQDVALRCDPISGHVSLFWYQQALGQGPEFLTYFQNEAQLDKSGLPSDRFFAERPEGSVSTLKIQRTQQEDSAVYLCASSLGQTGELFFGEGSRLTVL.

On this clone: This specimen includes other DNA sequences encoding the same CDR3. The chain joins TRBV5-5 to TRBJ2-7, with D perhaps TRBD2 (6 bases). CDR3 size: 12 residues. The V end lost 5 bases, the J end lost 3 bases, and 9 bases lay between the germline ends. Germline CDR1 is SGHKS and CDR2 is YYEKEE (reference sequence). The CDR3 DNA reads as TGTGCCAGCAGTCTGGGGGGCTACGAGCAGTACTTC. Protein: CASSLGGYEQYF.

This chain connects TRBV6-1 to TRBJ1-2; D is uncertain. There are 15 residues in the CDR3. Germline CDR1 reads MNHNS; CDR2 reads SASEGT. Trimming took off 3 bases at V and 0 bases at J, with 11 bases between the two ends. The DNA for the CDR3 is TGTGCCAGCAGTGATCCCTGGCTAGCTAACTATGGCTACACCTTC. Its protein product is CASSDPWLANYGYTF.

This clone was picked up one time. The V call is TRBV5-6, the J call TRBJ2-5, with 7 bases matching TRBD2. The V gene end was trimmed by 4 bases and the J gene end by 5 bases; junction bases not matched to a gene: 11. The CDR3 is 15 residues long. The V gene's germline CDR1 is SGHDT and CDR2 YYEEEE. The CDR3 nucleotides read TGTGCCAGCAGCCTCCCCGGGGGGTGGGGGGAGACCCAGTACTTC. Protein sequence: CASSLPGGWGETQYF.

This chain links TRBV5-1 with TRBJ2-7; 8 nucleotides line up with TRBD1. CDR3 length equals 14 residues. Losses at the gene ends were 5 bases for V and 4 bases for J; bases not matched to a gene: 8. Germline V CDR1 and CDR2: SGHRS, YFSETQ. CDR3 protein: CASRMPGGMYEQYF. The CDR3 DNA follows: TGCGCCAGCAGAATGCCAGGGGGCATGTACGAGCAGTACTTC.